The 3 T cell receptor beta chains in this list originate from one sample, sequenced in a study of cytomegalovirus exposure and HLA in healthy donors. Vbeta (60) and Jbeta (13) primers were used in the PCR. The table came from immunoSEQ multiplex PCR; TCRdb's copy has only in-frame clones and leaves some out. The table shows some 140,000 clones, with approximately 75% occurring only once. Sequenced: PBMCs. These receptors were obtained from a man aged 18-30 years in good health and CMV-seronegative.

V gene TRBV4-3 combines with J gene TRBJ2-7; D is uncertain. Trimming pared 0 bases from V and 7 bases from J, leaving 13 bases between. Germline CDR1 is LGHNA and CDR2 is YSLEER. The CDR3 sequence is 14 residues long. CDR3 residues: CASSQDPAFGEQYF. CDR3 nucleotides: TGCGCCAGCAGCCAAGATCCCGCCTTCGGTGAGCAGTACTTC.

The genes are TRBV6-5 and TRBJ1-3, with D uncertain. The CDR3 sequence is 14 residues long. CDR1 is MNHEY and CDR2 is SVGAGI in the germline V gene. Trimming pared 4 bases from V and 2 bases from J, leaving 9 bases between. The CDR3 reads CASSSGGTGNTIYF. The CDR3, as DNA: TGTGCCAGCAGTTCCGGAGGGACTGGAAACACCATATATTTT.

The V and J genes are TRBV18 and TRBJ1-1; 7 bases fit TRBD1. The J segment lost 1 base and the V segment lost 6 bases, leaving 5 bases of the junction unmatched. Looked up from germline, CDR1 is KGHSH and CDR2 is LQKENI. CDR3 length: 14 residues. DNA for the CDR3: TGTGCCAGCTCTCTCACAGGGGAGAACACTGAAGCTTTCTTT. This gives the protein CASSLTGENTEAFF.